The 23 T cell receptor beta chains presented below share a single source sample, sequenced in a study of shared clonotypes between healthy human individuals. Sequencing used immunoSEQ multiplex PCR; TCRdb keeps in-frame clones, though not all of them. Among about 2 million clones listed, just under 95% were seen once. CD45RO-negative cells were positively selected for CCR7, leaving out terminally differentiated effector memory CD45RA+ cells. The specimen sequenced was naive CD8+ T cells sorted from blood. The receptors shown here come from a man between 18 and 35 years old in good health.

CDR3 sequence (DNA): TGTGCCAGCAGCATAGACAGGGTGACCGGGGAGCTGTTTTTT. Its protein is CASSIDRVTGELFF. V is TRBV7-3 and J is TRBJ2-2, with TRBD1 identical over 7 bases. Germline V gene sequence: CDR1 SGHTA, CDR2 FQGTGA. CDR3 size: 14 residues. V lost 5 bases, J lost 5 bases, and 5 bases stayed unmatched.

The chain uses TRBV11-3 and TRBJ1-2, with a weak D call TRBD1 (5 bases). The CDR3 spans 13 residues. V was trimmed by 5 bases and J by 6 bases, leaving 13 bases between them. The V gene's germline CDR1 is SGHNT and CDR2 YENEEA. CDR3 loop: CASSPGGSHGYTF. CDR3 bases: TGTGCCAGCAGCCCCGGGGGGTCTCATGGCTACACCTTC.

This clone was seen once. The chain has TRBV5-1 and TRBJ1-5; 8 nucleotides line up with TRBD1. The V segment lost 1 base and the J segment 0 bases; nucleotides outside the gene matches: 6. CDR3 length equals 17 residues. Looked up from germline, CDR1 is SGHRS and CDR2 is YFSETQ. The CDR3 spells CASSLLPGGGSNQPQHF. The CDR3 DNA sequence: TGCGCCAGCAGCTTGCTTCCAGGGGGCGGTAGCAATCAGCCCCAGCATTTT.

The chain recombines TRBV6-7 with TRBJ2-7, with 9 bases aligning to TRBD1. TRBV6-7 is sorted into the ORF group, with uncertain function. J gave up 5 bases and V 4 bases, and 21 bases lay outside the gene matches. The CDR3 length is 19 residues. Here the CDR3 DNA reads TGTGCCAGCAGTTGCACAGAGGAGCAGACCGGGACAGGGAAACACGAGCAGTACTTC. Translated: CASSCTEEQTGTGKHEQYF.

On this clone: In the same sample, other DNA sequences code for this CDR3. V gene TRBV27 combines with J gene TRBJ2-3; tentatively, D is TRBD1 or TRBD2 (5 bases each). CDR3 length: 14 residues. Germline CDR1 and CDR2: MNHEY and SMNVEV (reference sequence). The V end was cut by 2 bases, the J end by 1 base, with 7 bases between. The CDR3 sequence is CASSLLGGTDTQYF. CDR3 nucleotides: TGTGCCAGCAGTTTACTGGGGGGCACAGATACGCAGTATTTT.

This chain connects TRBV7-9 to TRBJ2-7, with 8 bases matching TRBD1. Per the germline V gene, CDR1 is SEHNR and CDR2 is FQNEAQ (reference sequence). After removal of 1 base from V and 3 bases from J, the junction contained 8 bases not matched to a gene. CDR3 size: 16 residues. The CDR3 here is CASSLEQGGLSYEQYF. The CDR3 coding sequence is TGTGCCAGCAGCTTAGAACAGGGGGGCCTCAGCTACGAGCAGTACTTC.

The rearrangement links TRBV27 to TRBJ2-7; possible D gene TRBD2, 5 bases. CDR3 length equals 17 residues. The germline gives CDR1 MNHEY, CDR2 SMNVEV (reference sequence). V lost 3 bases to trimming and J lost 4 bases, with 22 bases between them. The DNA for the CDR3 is TGTGCCAGCAGTTTCCAATTCGACCGGGATCTCATGTACGAGCAGTACTTC. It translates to CASSFQFDRDLMYEQYF.

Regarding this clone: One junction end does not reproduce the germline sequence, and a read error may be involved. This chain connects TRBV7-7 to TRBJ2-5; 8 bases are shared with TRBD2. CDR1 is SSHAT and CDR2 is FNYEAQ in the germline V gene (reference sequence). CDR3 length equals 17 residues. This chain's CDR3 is CASSLGVGTRDQETQYF. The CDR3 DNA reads TGTGCTAGCAGCTTAGGGGTAGGGACTAGGGACCAAGAGACCCAGTACTTC.

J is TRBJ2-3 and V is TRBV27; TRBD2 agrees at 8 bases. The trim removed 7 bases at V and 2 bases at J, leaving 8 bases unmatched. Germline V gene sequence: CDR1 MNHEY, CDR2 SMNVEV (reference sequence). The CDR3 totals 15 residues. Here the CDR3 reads CASTELAATTDTQYF. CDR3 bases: TGTGCCAGCACCGAACTAGCGGCTACCACAGATACGCAGTATTTT.

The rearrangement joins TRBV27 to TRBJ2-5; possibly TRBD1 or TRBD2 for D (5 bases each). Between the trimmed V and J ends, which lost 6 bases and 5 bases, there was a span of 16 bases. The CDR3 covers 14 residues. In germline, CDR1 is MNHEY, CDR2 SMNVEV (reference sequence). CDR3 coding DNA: TGTGCCAGCAGCTCCGGGGCAGGGCGGGAGACCCAGTACTTC. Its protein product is CASSSGAGRETQYF.

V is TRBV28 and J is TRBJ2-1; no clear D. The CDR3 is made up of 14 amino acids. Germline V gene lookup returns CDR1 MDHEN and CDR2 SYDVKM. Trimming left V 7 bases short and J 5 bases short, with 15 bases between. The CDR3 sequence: CASTPPSINNEQFF. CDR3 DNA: TGTGCCAGCACCCCCCCCTCGATTAACAATGAGCAGTTCTTC.

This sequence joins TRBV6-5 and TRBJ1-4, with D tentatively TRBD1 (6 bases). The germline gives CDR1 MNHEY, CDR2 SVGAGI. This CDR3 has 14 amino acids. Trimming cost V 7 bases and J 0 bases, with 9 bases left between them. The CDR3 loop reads CASTTGSTNEKLFF. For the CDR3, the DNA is TGTGCCAGCACGACAGGCTCAACTAATGAAAAACTGTTTTTT.

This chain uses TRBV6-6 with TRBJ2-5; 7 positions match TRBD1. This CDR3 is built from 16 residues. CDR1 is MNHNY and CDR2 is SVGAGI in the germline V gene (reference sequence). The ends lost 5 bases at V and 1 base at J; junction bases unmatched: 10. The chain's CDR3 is CASSPTGMAFQETQYF. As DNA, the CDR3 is TGTGCCAGCAGTCCGACAGGGATGGCTTTCCAAGAGACCCAGTACTTC.

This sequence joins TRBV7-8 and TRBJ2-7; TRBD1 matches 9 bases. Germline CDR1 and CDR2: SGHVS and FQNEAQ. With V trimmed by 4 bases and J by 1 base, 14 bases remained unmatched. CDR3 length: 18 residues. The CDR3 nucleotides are TGTGCCAGCAGCTCCGCTATTGGAGGACAGGGGCCTTCCTACGAGCAGTACTTC. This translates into CASSSAIGGQGPSYEQYF.

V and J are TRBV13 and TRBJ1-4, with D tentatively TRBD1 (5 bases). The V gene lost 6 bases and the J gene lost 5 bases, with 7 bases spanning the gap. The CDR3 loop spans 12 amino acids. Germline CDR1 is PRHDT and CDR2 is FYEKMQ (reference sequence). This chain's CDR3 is CASRQENEKLFF. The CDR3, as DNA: TGTGCCAGCAGACAGGAGAATGAAAAACTGTTTTTT.

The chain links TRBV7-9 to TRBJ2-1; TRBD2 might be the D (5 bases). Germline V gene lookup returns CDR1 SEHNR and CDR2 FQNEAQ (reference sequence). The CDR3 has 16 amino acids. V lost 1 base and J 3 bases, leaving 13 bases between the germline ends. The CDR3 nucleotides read TGTGCCAGCAGCTTAGTACTAGAAAGCCTCTACAATGAGCAGTTCTTC. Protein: CASSLVLESLYNEQFF.

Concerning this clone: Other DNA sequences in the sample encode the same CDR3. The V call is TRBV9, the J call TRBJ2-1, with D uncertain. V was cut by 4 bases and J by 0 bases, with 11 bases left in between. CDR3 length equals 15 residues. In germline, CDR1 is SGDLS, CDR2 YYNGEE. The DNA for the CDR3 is TGTGCCAGCAGCCCTGGCGGCAGCTCCTACAATGAGCAGTTCTTC. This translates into CASSPGGSSYNEQFF.

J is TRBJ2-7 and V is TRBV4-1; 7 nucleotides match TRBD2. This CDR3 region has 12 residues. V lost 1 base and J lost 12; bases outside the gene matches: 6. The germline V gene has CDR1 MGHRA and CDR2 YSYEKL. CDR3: CASSQAGLVLYF. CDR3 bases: TGCGCCAGCAGCCAAGCAGGACTAGTACTGTACTTC.

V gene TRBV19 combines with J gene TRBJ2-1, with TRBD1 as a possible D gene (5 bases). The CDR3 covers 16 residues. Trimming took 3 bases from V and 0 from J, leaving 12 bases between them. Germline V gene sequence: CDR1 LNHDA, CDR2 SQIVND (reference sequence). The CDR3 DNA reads TGTGCCAGTAGTATTATCGACAGCCTCTCCTACAATGAGCAGTTCTTC. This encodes CASSIIDSLSYNEQFF.

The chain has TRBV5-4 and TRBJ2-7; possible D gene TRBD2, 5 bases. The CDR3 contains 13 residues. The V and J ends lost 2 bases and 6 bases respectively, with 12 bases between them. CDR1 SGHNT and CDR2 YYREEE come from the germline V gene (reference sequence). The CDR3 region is CASSFYTGIEQYF. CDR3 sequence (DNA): TGTGCCAGCAGCTTTTATACCGGGATCGAGCAGTACTTC.

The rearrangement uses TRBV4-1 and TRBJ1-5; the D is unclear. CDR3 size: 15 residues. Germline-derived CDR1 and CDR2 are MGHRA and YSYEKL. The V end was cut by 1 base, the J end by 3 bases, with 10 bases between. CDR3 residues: CASSQVASDNQPQHF. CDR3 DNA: TGCGCCAGCAGCCAAGTAGCGTCAGACAATCAGCCCCAGCATTTT.

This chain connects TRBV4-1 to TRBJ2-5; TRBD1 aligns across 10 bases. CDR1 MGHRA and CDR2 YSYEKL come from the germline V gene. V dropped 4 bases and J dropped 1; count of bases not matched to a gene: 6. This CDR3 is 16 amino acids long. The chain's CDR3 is CASSPRQGALQETQYF. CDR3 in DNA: TGCGCCAGCAGCCCTAGACAGGGGGCTCTCCAAGAGACCCAGTACTTC.

Written as DNA, the CDR3 is TGTGCCAGCAGTGTCAGGGCCCTGAACACTGAAGCTTTCTTT. As protein: CASSVRALNTEAFF. This chain connects TRBV6-1 to TRBJ1-1; TRBD1 is a possible D gene (5 bases). The germline V gene has CDR1 MNHNS and CDR2 SASEGT. The CDR3 extends over 14 amino acids. The V end was cut by 4 bases, the J end by 0 bases, with 9 bases between.